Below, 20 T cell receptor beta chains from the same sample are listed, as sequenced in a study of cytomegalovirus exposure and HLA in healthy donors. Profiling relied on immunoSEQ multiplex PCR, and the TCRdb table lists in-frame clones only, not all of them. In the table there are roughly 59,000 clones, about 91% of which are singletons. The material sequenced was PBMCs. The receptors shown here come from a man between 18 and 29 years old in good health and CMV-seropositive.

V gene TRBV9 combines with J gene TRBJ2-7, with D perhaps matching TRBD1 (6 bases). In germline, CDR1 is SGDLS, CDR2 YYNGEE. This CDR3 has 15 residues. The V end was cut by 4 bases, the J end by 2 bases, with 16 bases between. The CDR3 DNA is TGTGCCAGCAGCCCATACAGGGAGTCTCCCTACGAGCAGTACTTC. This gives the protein CASSPYRESPYEQYF.

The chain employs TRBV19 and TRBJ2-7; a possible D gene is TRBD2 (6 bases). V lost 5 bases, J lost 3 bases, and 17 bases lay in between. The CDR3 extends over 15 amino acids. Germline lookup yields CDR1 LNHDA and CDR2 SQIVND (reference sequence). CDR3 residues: CASSAGGAPYYEQYF. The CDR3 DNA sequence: TGTGCCAGTAGTGCAGGAGGGGCCCCGTACTACGAGCAGTACTTC.

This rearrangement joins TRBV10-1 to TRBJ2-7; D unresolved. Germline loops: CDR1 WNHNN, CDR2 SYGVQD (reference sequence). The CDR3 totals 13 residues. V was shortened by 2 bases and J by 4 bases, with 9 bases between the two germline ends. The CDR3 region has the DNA TGCGCCAGCAGTGAGGCAGGTTTTTACGAGCAGTACTTC. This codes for CASSEAGFYEQYF.

The CDR3 protein is CASSVKLADSTDTQYF. The CDR3 DNA sequence: TGTGCCAGCAGCGTAAAACTAGCGGATAGCACAGATACGCAGTATTTT. The gene calls are TRBV9 and TRBJ2-3; 8 nucleotides agree with TRBD2. The junction had 4 bases not matched to a gene; V was cut back by 1 base and J by 0 bases. Germline V gene lookup returns CDR1 SGDLS and CDR2 YYNGEE. This CDR3 is built from 16 residues.

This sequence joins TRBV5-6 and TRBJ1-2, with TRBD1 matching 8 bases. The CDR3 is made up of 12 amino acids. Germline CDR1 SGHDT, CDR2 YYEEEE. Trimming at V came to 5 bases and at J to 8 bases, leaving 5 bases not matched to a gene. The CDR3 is CASRSDREGYTF. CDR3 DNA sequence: TGTGCCAGCAGATCGGACAGGGAAGGCTACACCTTC.

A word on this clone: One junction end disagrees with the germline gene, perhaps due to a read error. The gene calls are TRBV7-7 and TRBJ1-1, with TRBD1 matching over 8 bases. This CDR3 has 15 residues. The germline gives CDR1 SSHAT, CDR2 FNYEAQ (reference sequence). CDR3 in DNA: TGTGCTAGCAGCCCGTTGCAGGGGGCGAAGACTGAAGCTTTCTTT. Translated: CASSPLQGAKTEAFF.

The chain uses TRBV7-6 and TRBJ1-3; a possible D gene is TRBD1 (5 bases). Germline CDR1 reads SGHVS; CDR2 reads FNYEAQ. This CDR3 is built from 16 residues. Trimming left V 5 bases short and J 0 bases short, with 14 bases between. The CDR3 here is CASSPRQKDSGNTIYF. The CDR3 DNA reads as TGTGCCAGCAGCCCTCGACAGAAAGACTCTGGAAACACCATATATTTT.

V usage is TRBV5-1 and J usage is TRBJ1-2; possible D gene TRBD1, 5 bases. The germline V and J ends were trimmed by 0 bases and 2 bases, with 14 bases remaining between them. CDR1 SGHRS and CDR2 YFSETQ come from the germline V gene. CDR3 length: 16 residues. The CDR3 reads CASSLGWGEKNYGYTF. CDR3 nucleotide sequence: TGCGCCAGCAGCTTGGGATGGGGGGAAAAGAACTATGGCTACACCTTC.

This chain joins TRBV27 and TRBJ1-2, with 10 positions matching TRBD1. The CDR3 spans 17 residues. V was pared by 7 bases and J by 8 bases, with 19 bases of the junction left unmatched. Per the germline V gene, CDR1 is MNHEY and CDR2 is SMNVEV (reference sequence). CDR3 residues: CASKTVNRDRGYGGYTF. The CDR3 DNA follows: TGTGCCAGCAAGACGGTAAACCGGGACAGGGGATATGGAGGCTACACCTTC.

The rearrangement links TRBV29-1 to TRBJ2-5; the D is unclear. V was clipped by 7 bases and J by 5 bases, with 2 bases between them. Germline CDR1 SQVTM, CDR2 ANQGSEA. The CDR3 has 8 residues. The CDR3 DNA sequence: TGCAGCGCTGAGACCCAGTACTTC. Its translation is CSAETQYF. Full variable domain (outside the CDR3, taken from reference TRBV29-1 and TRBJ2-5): SAVISQKPSRDICQRGTSLTIQCQVDSQVTMMFWYRQQPGQSLTLIATANQGSEATYESGFVIDKFPISRPNLTFSTLTVSNMSPEDSSIYLCSAETQYFGPGTRLLVL.

The CDR3, as DNA: TGTGCCAGTAGTCTCTACCGGGACAGGGTGATGTTCAATGAGCAGTTCTTC. Amino acid sequence: CASSLYRDRVMFNEQFF. V usage is TRBV19 and J usage is TRBJ2-1; 9 bases align to TRBD1. This CDR3 has 17 amino acids. Germline CDR1 and CDR2: LNHDA and SQIVND (reference sequence). The V and J ends lost 5 bases and 6 bases, in that order; junction bases with no gene match: 14.

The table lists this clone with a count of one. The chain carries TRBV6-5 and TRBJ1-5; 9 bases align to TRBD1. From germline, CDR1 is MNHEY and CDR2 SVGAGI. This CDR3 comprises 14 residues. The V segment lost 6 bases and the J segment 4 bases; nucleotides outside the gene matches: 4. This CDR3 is CASSPDRGNQPQHF. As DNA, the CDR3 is TGTGCCAGCAGCCCGGACAGGGGTAATCAGCCCCAGCATTTT.

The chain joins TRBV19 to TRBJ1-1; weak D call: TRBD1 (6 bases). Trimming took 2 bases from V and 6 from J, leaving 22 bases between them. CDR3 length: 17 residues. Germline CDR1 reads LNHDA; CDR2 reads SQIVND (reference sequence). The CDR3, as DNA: TGTGCCAGTAGTATACGAGGGGGGGGCGAAGTACATCCTGAAGCTTTCTTT. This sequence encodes CASSIRGGGEVHPEAFF.

CDR3 region: CASSEREVILRQPQHF. In nucleotides, the CDR3 is TGCGCCAGCAGTGAGAGGGAGGTTATTCTCCGTCAGCCCCAGCATTTT. This chain uses TRBV10-2 with TRBJ1-5, with no clear D. The CDR3 length is 16 residues. Trimming removed 2 bases from V and 6 bases from J, with 17 bases in between. Germline CDR1 and CDR2: WSHSY and SAAADI.

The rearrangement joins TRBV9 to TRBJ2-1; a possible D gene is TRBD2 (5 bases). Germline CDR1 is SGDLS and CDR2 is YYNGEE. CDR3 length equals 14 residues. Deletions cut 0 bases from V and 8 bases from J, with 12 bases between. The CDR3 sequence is CASSVGLARDEQFF. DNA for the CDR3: TGTGCCAGCAGCGTAGGTCTAGCACGGGATGAGCAGTTCTTC.

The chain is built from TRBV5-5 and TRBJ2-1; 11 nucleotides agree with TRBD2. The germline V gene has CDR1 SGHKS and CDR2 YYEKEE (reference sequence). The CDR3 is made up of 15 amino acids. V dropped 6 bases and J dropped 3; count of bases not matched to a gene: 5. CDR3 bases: TGTGCCAGCACCGTCGGACTAGCGGGCTACAATGAGCAGTTCTTC. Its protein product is CASTVGLAGYNEQFF.

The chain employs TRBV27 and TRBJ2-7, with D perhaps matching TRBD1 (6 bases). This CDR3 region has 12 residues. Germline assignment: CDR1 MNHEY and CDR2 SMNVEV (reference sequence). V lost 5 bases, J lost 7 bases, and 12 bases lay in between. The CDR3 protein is CASSQGMREQYF. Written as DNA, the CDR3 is TGTGCCAGCAGTCAGGGGATGCGTGAGCAGTACTTC.

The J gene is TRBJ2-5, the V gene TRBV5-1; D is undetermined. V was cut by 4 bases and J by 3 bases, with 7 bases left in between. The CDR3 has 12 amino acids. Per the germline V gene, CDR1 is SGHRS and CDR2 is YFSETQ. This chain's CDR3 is CASSPQEETQYF. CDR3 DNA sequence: TGCGCCAGCAGCCCGCAGGAAGAGACCCAGTACTTC.

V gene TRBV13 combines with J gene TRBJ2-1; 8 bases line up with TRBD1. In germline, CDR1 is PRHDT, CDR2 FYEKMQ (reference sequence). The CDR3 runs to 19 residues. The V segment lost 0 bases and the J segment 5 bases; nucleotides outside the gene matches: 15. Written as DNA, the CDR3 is TGTGCCAGCAGCTTAGGGACAGGGGCGGGGCGGGGCGTACACAATGAGCAGTTCTTC. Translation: CASSLGTGAGRGVHNEQFF.

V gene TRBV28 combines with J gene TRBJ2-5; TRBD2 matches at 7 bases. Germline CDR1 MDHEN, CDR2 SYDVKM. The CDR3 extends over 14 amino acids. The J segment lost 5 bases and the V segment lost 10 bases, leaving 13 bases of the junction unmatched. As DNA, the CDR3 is TGTGCCACCCTTCGGACGGGGGGTGTGGAGACCCAGTACTTC. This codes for CATLRTGGVETQYF.